This entry lists 7 T cell receptor beta chains sequenced from one sample in a study of T-cell reconstitution after alpha-beta-depleted transplantation in children. A TCRbeta library incorporating unique molecular identifiers was prepared. TCRdb passed the PCR reads through MiXCR, listing each CDR3 protein once. In the table there are about 640,000 distinct CDR3 sequences, over 15% of which are singletons. This specimen was PBMCs from the stem cell graft donor, taken from the stem cell graft. The receptors originated from a human donor who donated a stem cell graft to a child with acute myeloid leukemia.

This clonotype was recorded at least ten times. The genes are TRBV5-8 and TRBJ2-3; no reliable D call. The V gene lost 0 bases and the J gene lost 6 bases, with 17 bases spanning the gap. Germline CDR1 reads SGHTS; CDR2 reads YDEGEE. This CDR3 has 16 amino acids. The DNA of the CDR3 is TGTGCCAGCAGCTTGGTTGGGCTACTGATAGTGGATACGCAGTATTTT. It is translated as CASSLVGLLIVDTQYF.

This clonotype was seen a handful of times. J is TRBJ1-4 and V is TRBV9, with D possibly matching TRBD1 (6 bases). Looked up from germline, CDR1 is SGDLS and CDR2 is YYNGEE. The CDR3 spans 17 residues. V lost 0 bases, J lost 4 bases, and 16 bases lay in between. The CDR3 DNA is TGTGCCAGCAGCGTAGATGGGTCGGGGGCAATTAATGAAAAACTGTTTTTT. Its translation: CASSVDGSGAINEKLFF.

The chain joins TRBV9 to TRBJ1-2, with TRBD1 as a possible D gene (5 bases). Trimming stripped 0 bases from V and 0 bases from J, with 9 bases between. Germline lookup yields CDR1 SGDLS and CDR2 YYNGEE. The CDR3 is made up of 15 amino acids. CDR3 loop: CASSVEGDANYGYTF. CDR3 nucleotides: TGTGCCAGCAGCGTAGAAGGGGACGCTAACTATGGCTACACCTTC.

This clonotype was found many times. The rearrangement links TRBV7-3 to TRBJ1-1; D is undetermined. The V end lost 3 bases, the J end lost 4 bases, and 12 bases lay between the germline ends. Germline CDR1 and CDR2: SGHTA and FQGTGA. The CDR3 is 14 amino acids. Here the CDR3 DNA reads TGTGCCAGCAGCTTGCGGTCTGGTGGCACTGAAGCTTTCTTT. It is translated as CASSLRSGGTEAFF. The variable domain in full, completed from reference TRBV7-3 and TRBJ1-1, reads GAGVSQTPSNKVTEKGKYVELRCDPISGHTALYWYRQSLGQGPEFLIYFQGTGAADDSGLPNDRFFAVRPEGSVSTLKIQRTERGDSAVYLCASSLRSGGTEAFFGQGTRLTVV.

The chain carries TRBV7-9 and TRBJ1-5, with D possibly being TRBD1 (5 bases). Trimming removed 4 bases at V and 1 base at J, with 14 bases between. The CDR3 runs 16 residues. Per germline, CDR1 SEHNR and CDR2 FQNEAQ (reference sequence). CDR3 residues: CASSSSGGGSNQPQHF. The CDR3 DNA reads TGTGCCAGCAGCTCGTCTGGCGGGGGAAGCAATCAGCCCCAGCATTTT.

CDR3 sequence (DNA): TGTGCCAGCAGCTTAGACACAATCCCCTACGAGCAGTACTTC. Translated, it gives CASSLDTIPYEQYF. This chain links TRBV7-9 with TRBJ2-7; no reliable D call. This CDR3 spans 14 amino acids. Trimming cost V 1 base and J 2 bases, with 9 bases left between them. Germline lookup yields CDR1 SEHNR and CDR2 FQNEAQ (reference sequence).

The rearrangement uses TRBV12-3 or TRBV12-4 and TRBJ2-1; weak D call: TRBD2 (5 bases). This CDR3 is 15 amino acids long. Trimming shortened V by 7 bases and J by 0 bases, and 13 bases separated the two germline ends. This CDR3 is CASTEGVGSYNEQFF. CDR3 coding DNA: TGTGCCAGCACCGAGGGAGTAGGCTCCTACAATGAGCAGTTCTTC.